This T cell receptor (beta chain) emerged from a study of CD8 T cells in Susac syndrome. cDNA came from roughly 0.53 to 1 ug RNA primed by random hexamers. Amplification of TCR beta CDR3 by immunoSEQ multiplex PCR spanned 54 Vbeta and 13 Jbeta. TCRdb called the immunoSEQ multiplex PCR reads again in MiXCR, with one record for every CDR3 protein. Of approximately 100,000 distinct CDR3 sequences listed, about 96% are singletons. There are 14 residues in the CDR3. In germline, CDR1 is LGHDT, CDR2 YNNKEL (reference sequence). V was trimmed by 1 base and J by 7 bases, leaving 14 bases between them. The authors sequenced TCR beta from blood CD8+ and CD4+ T cells. The control participants were healthy donors, and these controls were matched with respect to both age and sex. FACS enriched CD8+ TEMRA cells, while bulk CD8+ and CD4+ were negatively isolated.

Sequencing input: CD4+ T cells from PBMCs. The V and J genes are TRBV3-1 and TRBJ2-7; D ambiguous. The receptor was derived from a human donor in good health. This CDR3 reads CASSQGLILREQYF. DNA of the CDR3: TGTGCCAGCAGCCAAGGTTTAATCTTGAGGGAGCAGTACTTC.